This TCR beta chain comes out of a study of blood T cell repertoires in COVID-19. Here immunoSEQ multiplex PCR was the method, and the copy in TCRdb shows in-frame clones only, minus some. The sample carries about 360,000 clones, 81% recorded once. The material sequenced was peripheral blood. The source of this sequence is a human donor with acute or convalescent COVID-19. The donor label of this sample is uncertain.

In nucleotides, the CDR3 is TGTGCCAGCAGTTCTGGCGAAAAACTGTTTTTT. Its protein is CASSSGEKLFF. The genes are TRBV27 and TRBJ1-4; no reliable D call. The CDR3 has 11 amino acids. V dropped 4 bases and J dropped 8 bases, with 5 bases sitting between them. From germline, CDR1 is MNHEY and CDR2 SMNVEV (reference sequence).